This T cell receptor beta chain was sequenced during a study of T-cell reconstitution after alpha-beta-depleted transplantation in children. Findings and caveats of the study: For some patients, TCRbeta diversity was high at day 60 because of recipient T cells and thymic progenitors that survived. At around two months after transplant, the alpha-beta T cells were reportedly derived from several hundred expanded clones that came from non-depleted graft cells. The authors attributed T-cell counts and diversity one year after transplant mostly to newly produced T cells.

This clonotype occurred many times. Its antigen remains unidentified. The TCRbeta library was prepared with unique molecular identifiers. From the PCR reads, TCRdb called clonotypes with MiXCR, one entry per CDR3 protein. The data hold approximately 8,000 distinct CDR3 sequences, with approximately 11% observed a single time. The germline V gene has CDR1 SGHRS and CDR2 YFSETQ. The CDR3 contains 15 residues. V gave up 2 bases and J gave up 6 bases; unmatched junction bases: 2. The rearrangement joins TRBV5-1 to TRBJ1-6, with 10 bases aligning to TRBD1. Sequenced material: PBMCs, mostly from graft donor cells, taken 60 days after TCRalphabeta/CD19-depleted stem cell transplant. The TCR originated in a patient aged 2 to 10 who had a stem cell transplant for inherited bone marrow failure, so the T cells may come from the graft donor. This CDR3 reads CASSFDRGLNSPLHF. CDR3 DNA: TGCGCCAGCAGCTTCGACAGGGGGCTTAATTCACCCCTCCACTTT.